These 26 T cell receptor beta chains originate from one sample sequenced in a study of post-analysis software for immune sequencing data (dated by TCRdb to between 2015 and 2016). The antigens for these receptors are not known. On the study overall, not on this receptor specifically: Patients showed significantly higher frequencies than controls for roughly 5 TRBV segments, among them TRBV5-6, TRBV5-1 and TRBV20-1.

Libraries were made using PCR. Sequencing took place on an Illumina HiSeq 2500. To reduce PCR and sequencing biases, unique molecular identifiers were incorporated into the TCR beta cDNA libraries. TCRdb trimmed public reads at Q25 via fastp, called clones via MiXCR and kept in-frame beta chains. A single entry per CDR3 protein holds the most common genes and DNA from its merged rows. The sample records some 260,000 distinct CDR3 sequences, roughly a third of which are singletons. Of the sample, roughly 4.8% falls within the top ten clones. The sequenced sample was blood. Receptors originate from a girl aged 10-17 years with multiple sclerosis.

The V gene is TRBV10-3, the J gene TRBJ2-1; 12 bases agree with TRBD2. Per the germline V gene, CDR1 is ENHRY and CDR2 is SYGVKD. The CDR3 length is 14 residues. Trimming cost V 4 bases and J 8 bases; bases outside gene matches: 3. The CDR3, as DNA: TGTGCCATCAGTGCTGGACTAGCGGGACATGAGCAGTTCTTC. This sequence encodes CAISAGLAGHEQFF.

For this clonotype: Being one base from a much bigger clone, this may be a read error. V usage is TRBV7-8 and J usage is TRBJ2-7; D remains unclear. Germline loops: CDR1 SGHVS, CDR2 FQNEAQ. This CDR3 is 13 amino acids long. The CDR3 reads CAGSLASHYEQYF. As DNA, the CDR3 is TGTGCCGGCAGCTTAGCTTCCCACTACGAGCAGTACTTC.

The table lists this clonotype with many counts. V gene TRBV10-3 combines with J gene TRBJ2-1; D uncertain. The ends were cut back, 0 bases at V and 5 bases at J, with 5 bases in the middle. Germline V lookup: CDR1 ENHRY, CDR2 SYGVKD. The CDR3 is 13 residues long. The CDR3 here is CAISESADNEQFF. The CDR3 DNA reads as TGTGCCATCAGTGAGTCGGCAGACAATGAGCAGTTCTTC.

The chain uses TRBV20-1 and TRBJ1-1; D perhaps matches TRBD1 (5 bases). The V and J ends lost 4 bases and 3 bases respectively, with 15 bases between them. The CDR3 extends over 14 amino acids. The germline gives CDR1 DFQATT, CDR2 SNEGSKA (reference sequence). CDR3 in amino acids: CSAKPGWGDTEAFF. CDR3 DNA: TGCAGTGCTAAACCCGGGTGGGGGGACACTGAAGCTTTCTTT.

This rearrangement joins TRBV5-1 to TRBJ1-1; tentatively, D is TRBD1 (5 bases). Trimming shortened V by 0 bases and J by 12 bases, and 18 bases separated the two germline ends. This CDR3 is built from 14 residues. CDR1 is SGHRS and CDR2 is YFSETQ in the germline V gene. The CDR3 coding sequence is TGCGCCAGCAGCTTGGATCGGGACCCCCAAGAGCCTTTCTTT. It encodes CASSLDRDPQEPFF.

The CDR3, as DNA: TGCAGTGCTACTACCGGGTCTTCCTACAATGAGCAGTTCTTC. This translates into CSATTGSSYNEQFF. The chain combines TRBV20-1 with TRBJ2-1, with D uncertain. The V gene lost 4 bases and the J gene lost 1 base, with 11 bases spanning the gap. From germline, CDR1 is DFQATT and CDR2 SNEGSKA (reference sequence). This CDR3 comprises 14 residues.

The chain employs TRBV20-1 and TRBJ2-3, with D unclear. Per germline, CDR1 DFQATT and CDR2 SNEGSKA (reference sequence). The CDR3 extends over 11 amino acids. The V end was cut by 6 bases, the J end by 4 bases, with 8 bases between. The CDR3 reads CSAPLADTQYF. In nucleotides, the CDR3 is TGCAGTGCCCCTCTGGCAGATACGCAGTATTTT.

This clonotype was found many times. CDR3 nucleotides: TGCAGTGCTCGACTGCAGGGCGCCTACGAGCAGTACTTC. This encodes CSARLQGAYEQYF. This chain joins TRBV20-1 and TRBJ2-7; perhaps TRBD1 as D (5 bases). Trimming removed 5 bases from V and 2 bases from J, with 13 bases in between. Germline V lookup: CDR1 DFQATT, CDR2 SNEGSKA (reference sequence). This CDR3 region has 13 residues.

Regarding this clonotype: A single base separates this from a much larger clone, so it may be a read error. The gene calls are TRBV7-6 and TRBJ1-5, with D uncertain. Germline assignment: CDR1 SGHVS and CDR2 FNYEAQ. The CDR3 is made up of 18 amino acids. As DNA, the CDR3 is TGTGCCAGCAGCTTAGCTGGCAGCCACCTAAGTGGTAATCGGCCCCAGCATTTT. This encodes CASSLAGSHLSGNRPQHF.

Remarks on this clonotype: This clone may be a read error of a much larger clone one base away. The chain employs TRBV6-4 and TRBJ2-1, with no clear D. The end of the DNA fits TRBJ2-7 better, so the J call may be wrong. CDR1 is MRHNA, CDR2 SNTAGT, per germline. The CDR3 has 14 amino acids. CDR3 bases: TGTGCCAGCAGTGAGGAGCCCTCCTACAATGAGCAGTACTTC. Its translation: CASSEEPSYNEQYF.

Details on this clonotype: Given a much more abundant clone one base away, this may be a read error. The CDR3: CASRENSDQPQHF. CDR3 coding DNA: TGTGCCAGCCGCGAAAATAGCGATCAGCCCCAGCATTTT. The chain links TRBV6-2 or TRBV6-3 to TRBJ1-5; no definite D call. This CDR3 has 13 amino acids. In germline, CDR1 is MNHEY, CDR2 SVGEGT.

About this clonotype itself: This clone may be a read error of a much larger clone one base away. The rearrangement joins TRBV11-2 to TRBJ2-1, with a weak D call TRBD2 (6 bases). Germline V gives CDR1 SGHAT, CDR2 FQNNGV. The CDR3 loop spans 15 amino acids. The CDR3 here is CASSSRRGSYNAQFF. CDR3 nucleotides: TGTGCCAGCAGCTCGCGGAGGGGATCCTACAATGCGCAGTTCTTC.

The chain couples TRBV19 to TRBJ2-3, with D perhaps matching TRBD1 or TRBD2 (7 bases each). Germline-derived CDR1 and CDR2 are LNHDA and SQIVND (reference sequence). The length of the CDR3 is 14 residues. Trimming took 4 bases from V and 4 from J, leaving 12 bases between them. CDR3 DNA: TGTGCCAGTAGTACGTCAGGGGGGGCAGATACGCAGTATTTT. This encodes CASSTSGGADTQYF.

This sequence joins TRBV4-3 and TRBJ2-6; the D gene could be TRBD1 or TRBD2 (6 bases each). The CDR3 is made up of 18 amino acids. V was clipped by 1 base and J by 0 bases, with 13 bases between them. CDR1 and CDR2 (germline): LGHNA, YSLEER. CDR3 DNA sequence: TGCGCCAGCAGCCAAGGTCCCGGGGGCGGCTCTGGGGCCAACGTCCTGACTTTC. Translated, it gives CASSQGPGGGSGANVLTF.

This clonotype was counted at least ten times. V is TRBV6-1 and J is TRBJ2-1; maybe TRBD1 (7 bases). Trimming stripped 6 bases from V and 9 bases from J, with 15 bases between. Looked up from germline, CDR1 is MNHNS and CDR2 is SASEGT. This CDR3 has 13 amino acids. The CDR3 spells CASRIPGGSEQFF. The CDR3 DNA is TGTGCCAGCAGAATCCCAGGGGGGAGTGAGCAGTTCTTC.

The chain couples TRBV7-2 to TRBJ2-3, with D hard to call. The CDR3 contains 16 residues. The germline gives CDR1 SGHTA, CDR2 FQGNSA. V dropped 5 bases and J dropped 3 bases, with 18 bases sitting between them. The DNA for the CDR3 is TGTGCCAGCAGCAAAAGGTTGACTGTGAAAACAGATACGCAGTATTTT. Its protein is CASSKRLTVKTDTQYF.

This clonotype was counted only a few times. CDR3 residues: CSVDYGDNTEAFF. In nucleotides, the CDR3 is TGCAGCGTTGATTACGGGGATAACACTGAAGCTTTCTTT. V usage is TRBV29-1 and J usage is TRBJ1-1; unclear D gene. In germline, CDR1 is SQVTM, CDR2 ANQGSEA. V shed 3 bases and J shed 2 bases, with 10 bases lying between them. CDR3 length: 13 amino acids.

This clonotype was picked up many times. This chain joins TRBV5-1 and TRBJ2-3, with D perhaps matching TRBD2 (5 bases). This CDR3 contains 16 residues. CDR1 is SGHRS, CDR2 YFSETQ, per germline. V was shortened by 4 bases and J by 0 bases, with 15 bases between the two germline ends. CDR3 nucleotides: TGCGCCAGCAGCCCCCGGACTCAGCCTAGCACAGATACGCAGTATTTT. Amino acid sequence: CASSPRTQPSTDTQYF.

The chain couples TRBV29-1 to TRBJ1-2, with 8 bases that match TRBD1. V trimming: 3 bases; J trimming: 8 bases; junction bases outside the gene matches: 14. Germline loops: CDR1 SQVTM, CDR2 ANQGSEA. The CDR3 runs 15 residues. CDR3 residues: CSVDLPGGKHRGYTF. The CDR3 DNA follows: TGCAGCGTTGACCTCCCAGGGGGCAAACATCGCGGCTACACCTTC.

Details on this clonotype: One end of the junction fails to match germline, which may point to a read error. The genes are TRBV18 and TRBJ2-2; D is undetermined. CDR3 length: 14 residues. CDR1 and CDR2 (germline): KGHSH, LQKENI. The CDR3 is CASSQRSDTRELFF. The CDR3 nucleotides are TGTGCCAGCTCCCAGCGTTCAGACACCAGGGAGCTGTTTTTT.

The chain uses TRBV20-1 and TRBJ2-1; 9 bases map to TRBD2. Per the germline V gene, CDR1 is DFQATT and CDR2 is SNEGSKA (reference sequence). The CDR3 loop spans 16 amino acids. J gave up 9 bases and V 5 bases, and 17 bases lay outside the gene matches. Written as DNA, the CDR3 is TGCAGTGCTGGGGGAGGGGTGGCGCGGGAGGGGCCTGAGCAGTTCTTC. This sequence encodes CSAGGGVAREGPEQFF.

The sample holds many counts of this clonotype. The V and J genes are TRBV6-5 and TRBJ1-1, with D perhaps TRBD1 (5 bases). The length of the CDR3 is 15 residues. V was trimmed by 5 bases and J by 6 bases, leaving 19 bases between them. Per germline, CDR1 MNHEY and CDR2 SVGAGI. CDR3 amino acids: CASSPAHPGQAEAFF. CDR3 coding DNA: TGTGCCAGCAGTCCCGCTCACCCAGGGCAGGCTGAAGCTTTCTTT.

This chain uses TRBV9 with TRBJ2-5; weak D call: TRBD2 (6 bases). The germline CDR1 and CDR2 sequences are SGDLS and YYNGEE. The CDR3 has 17 amino acids. Trimming took off 0 bases at V and 11 bases at J, with 26 bases between the two ends. The DNA for the CDR3 is TGTGCCAGCAGCGTAGATAGTGGGACGGGAGTACGGAATGAGCAGTACTTC. Its translation: CASSVDSGTGVRNEQYF.

This clonotype was recorded many times. The chain uses TRBV12-3 or TRBV12-4 and TRBJ2-3, with 10 positions matching TRBD2. The CDR3 extends over 15 amino acids. Germline trimming cut 10 bases from V and 6 bases from J; bases unmatched to any gene: 13. The CDR3 DNA is TGTGCCACCCAGTTTTCGGGACTAGCGATGGATACGCAGTATTTT. As protein: CATQFSGLAMDTQYF.

The chain is built from TRBV7-2 and TRBJ2-3; 9 positions agree with TRBD2. Trimming at V came to 1 base and at J to 8 bases, leaving 1 base not matched to a gene. Germline V gene lookup returns CDR1 SGHTA and CDR2 FQGNSA. The CDR3 contains 13 residues. CDR3 in amino acids: CASSLETSGTQYF. The CDR3 region has the DNA TGTGCCAGCAGCTTAGAGACTAGCGGTACGCAGTATTTT.

This clonotype has only a few counts. This may arise from a read error, as a much more abundant clone is one base away. The rearrangement uses TRBV12-3 or TRBV12-4 and TRBJ1-2, with a weak D call TRBD1 (5 bases). The germline V and J ends were trimmed by 6 bases and 8 bases, with 19 bases remaining between them. This CDR3 spans 14 amino acids. The CDR3 coding sequence is TGTGCCAGCAGGTTGGGGCTGGCGCGAGGGGGCTACACCTTC. Translating it yields CASRLGLARGGYTF.